This paragraph reports one T cell receptor (beta chain). The V segment lost 8 bases and the J segment 4 bases; nucleotides outside the gene matches: 14. Germline V lookup: CDR1 LNHDA, CDR2 SQIVND (reference sequence). The CDR3 totals 17 residues. The entry originates in a study of technical replicates of blood from a few donors. TCRdb's table, derived via immunoSEQ multiplex PCR, lists solely in-frame clones and lacks some. The data show about 79,000 clones, around 94% seen once. Specimen: T cells isolated from PBMCs. V and J are TRBV19 and TRBJ1-5; 10 bases are a match to TRBD1. The TCR comes from a human donor in good health. This CDR3 reads CASGRDRGSLWNQPQHF. DNA of the CDR3: TGTGCCAGTGGCCGGGACAGGGGATCTTTATGGAATCAGCCCCAGCATTTT.